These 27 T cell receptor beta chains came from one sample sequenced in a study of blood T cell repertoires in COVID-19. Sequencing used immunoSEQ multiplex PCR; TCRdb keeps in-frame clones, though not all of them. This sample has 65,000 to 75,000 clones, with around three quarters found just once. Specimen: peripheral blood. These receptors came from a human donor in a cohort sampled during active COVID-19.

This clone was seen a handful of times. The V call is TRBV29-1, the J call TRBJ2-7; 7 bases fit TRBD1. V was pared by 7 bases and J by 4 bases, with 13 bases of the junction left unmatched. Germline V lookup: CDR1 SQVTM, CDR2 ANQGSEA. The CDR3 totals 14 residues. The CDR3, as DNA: TGCAGCGCAGGCCCAGGGGGATCAAGGTACGAGCAGTACTTC. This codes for CSAGPGGSRYEQYF.

The CDR3 loop is CASRGTGDEQYF. The CDR3, as DNA: TGTGCCAGCAGGGGGACAGGGGACGAGCAGTACTTC. This sequence joins TRBV6-5 and TRBJ2-7; 10 bases match TRBD1. V lost 6 bases and J lost 5; bases outside the gene matches: 1. CDR3 size: 12 residues. The germline CDR1 and CDR2 sequences are MNHEY and SVGAGI.

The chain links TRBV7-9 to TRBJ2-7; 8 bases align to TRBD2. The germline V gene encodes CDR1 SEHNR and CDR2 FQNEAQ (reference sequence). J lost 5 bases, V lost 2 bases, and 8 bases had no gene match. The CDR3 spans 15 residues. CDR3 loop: CASSLQGAGVHEQYF. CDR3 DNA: TGTGCCAGCAGCTTACAGGGAGCGGGAGTCCACGAGCAGTACTTC.

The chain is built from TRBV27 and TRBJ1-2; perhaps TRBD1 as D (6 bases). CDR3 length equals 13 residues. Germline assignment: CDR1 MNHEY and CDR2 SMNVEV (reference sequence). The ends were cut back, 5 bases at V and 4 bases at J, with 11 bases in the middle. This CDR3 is CASSPEGGYGYTF. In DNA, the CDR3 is TGTGCCAGCAGTCCGGAAGGGGGCTATGGCTACACCTTC.

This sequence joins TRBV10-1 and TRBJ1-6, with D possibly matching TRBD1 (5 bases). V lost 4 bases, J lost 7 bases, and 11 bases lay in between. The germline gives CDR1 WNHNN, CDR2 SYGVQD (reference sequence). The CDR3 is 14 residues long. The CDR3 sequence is CASSGTIRNSPLHF. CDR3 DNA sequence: TGCGCCAGCAGTGGGACAATTAGGAATTCACCCCTCCACTTT.

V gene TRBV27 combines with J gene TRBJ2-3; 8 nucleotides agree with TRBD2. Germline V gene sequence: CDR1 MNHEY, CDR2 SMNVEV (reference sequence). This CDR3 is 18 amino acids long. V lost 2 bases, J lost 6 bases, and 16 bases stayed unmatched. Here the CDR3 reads CASSLPSRGAGEGDTQYF. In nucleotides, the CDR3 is TGTGCCAGCAGTTTACCGTCGCGGGGAGCGGGAGAAGGGGATACGCAGTATTTT.

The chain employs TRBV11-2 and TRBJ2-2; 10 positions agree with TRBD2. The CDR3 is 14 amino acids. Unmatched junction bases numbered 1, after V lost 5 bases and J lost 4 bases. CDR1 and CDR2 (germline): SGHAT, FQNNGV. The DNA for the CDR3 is TGTGCCAGCAGCAGGACTAGCGGCACCGGGGAGCTGTTTTTT. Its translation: CASSRTSGTGELFF.

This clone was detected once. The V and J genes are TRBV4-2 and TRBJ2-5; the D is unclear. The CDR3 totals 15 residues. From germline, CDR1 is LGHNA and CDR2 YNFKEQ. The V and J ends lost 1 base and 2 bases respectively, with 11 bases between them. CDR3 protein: CASSQVRTDQETQYF. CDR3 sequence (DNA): TGTGCCAGCAGCCAAGTTCGCACAGATCAAGAGACCCAGTACTTC.

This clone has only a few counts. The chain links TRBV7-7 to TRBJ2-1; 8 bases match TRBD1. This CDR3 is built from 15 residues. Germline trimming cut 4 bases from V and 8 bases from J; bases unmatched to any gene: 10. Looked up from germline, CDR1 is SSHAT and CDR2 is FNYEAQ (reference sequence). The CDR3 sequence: CASSSGTGIADEQFF. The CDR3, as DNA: TGTGCCAGCAGCTCAGGGACAGGAATCGCGGATGAGCAGTTCTTC.

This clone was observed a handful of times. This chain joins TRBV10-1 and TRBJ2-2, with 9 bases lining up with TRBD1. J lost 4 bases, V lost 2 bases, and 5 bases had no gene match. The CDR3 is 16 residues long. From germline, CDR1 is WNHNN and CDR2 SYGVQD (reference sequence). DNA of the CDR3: TGCGCCAGCAGTGAGGCGGACAGGGGCGTCACCGGGGAGCTGTTTTTT. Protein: CASSEADRGVTGELFF.

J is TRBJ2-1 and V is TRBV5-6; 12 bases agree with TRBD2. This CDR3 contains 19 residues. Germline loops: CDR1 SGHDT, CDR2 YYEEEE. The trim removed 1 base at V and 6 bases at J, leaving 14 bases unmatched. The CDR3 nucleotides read TGTGCCAGCAGCTTGTTGCTAGCGGGAGGGCCGCTATTAGGCAATGAGCAGTTCTTC. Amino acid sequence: CASSLLLAGGPLLGNEQFF.

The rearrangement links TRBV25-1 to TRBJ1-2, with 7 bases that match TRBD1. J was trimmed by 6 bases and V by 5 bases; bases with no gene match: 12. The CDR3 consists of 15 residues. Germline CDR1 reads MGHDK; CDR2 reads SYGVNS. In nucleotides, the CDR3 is TGTGCCAGCAGTTCTGGACAGGCCCTGGGCGATGGCTACACCTTC. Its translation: CASSSGQALGDGYTF.

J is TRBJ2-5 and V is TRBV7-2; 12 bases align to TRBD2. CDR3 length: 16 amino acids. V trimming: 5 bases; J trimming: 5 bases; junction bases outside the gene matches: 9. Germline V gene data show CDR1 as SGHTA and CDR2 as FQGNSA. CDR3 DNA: TGTGCCAGCAGCCTCCGACTAGCGGGAGTGGGGGAGACCCAGTACTTC. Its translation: CASSLRLAGVGETQYF.

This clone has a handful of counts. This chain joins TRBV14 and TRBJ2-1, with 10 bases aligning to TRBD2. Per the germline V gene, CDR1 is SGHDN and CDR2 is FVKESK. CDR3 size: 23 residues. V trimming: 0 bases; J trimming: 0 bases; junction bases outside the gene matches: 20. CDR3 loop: CASSQDSSGSTGRLRSSYNEQFF. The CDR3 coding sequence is TGTGCCAGCAGCCAAGATTCTAGCGGGAGTACAGGGCGGCTCCGGAGCTCCTACAATGAGCAGTTCTTC.

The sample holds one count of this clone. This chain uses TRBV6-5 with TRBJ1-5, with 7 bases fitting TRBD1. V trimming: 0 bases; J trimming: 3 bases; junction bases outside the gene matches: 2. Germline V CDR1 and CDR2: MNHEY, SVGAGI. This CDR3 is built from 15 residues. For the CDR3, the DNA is TGTGCCAGCAGTTACTCACAGGGGTCCAATCAGCCCCAGCATTTT. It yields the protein CASSYSQGSNQPQHF.

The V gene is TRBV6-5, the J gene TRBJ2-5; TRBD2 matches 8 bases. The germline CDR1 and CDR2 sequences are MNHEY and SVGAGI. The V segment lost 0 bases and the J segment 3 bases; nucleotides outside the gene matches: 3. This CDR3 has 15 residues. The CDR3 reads CASSYSTSAEETQYF. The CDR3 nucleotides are TGTGCCAGCAGTTACTCGACTAGCGCCGAAGAGACCCAGTACTTC.

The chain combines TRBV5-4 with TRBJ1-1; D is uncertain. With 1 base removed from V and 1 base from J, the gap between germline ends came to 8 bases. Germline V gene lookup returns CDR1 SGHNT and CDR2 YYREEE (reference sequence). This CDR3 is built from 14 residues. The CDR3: CASSLRQANTEAFF. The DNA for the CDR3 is TGTGCCAGCAGCTTGCGGCAGGCGAACACTGAAGCTTTCTTT.

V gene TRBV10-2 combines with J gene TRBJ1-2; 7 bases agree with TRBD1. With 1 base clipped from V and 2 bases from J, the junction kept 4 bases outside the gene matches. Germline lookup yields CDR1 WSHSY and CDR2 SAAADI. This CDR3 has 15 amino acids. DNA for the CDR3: TGCGCCAGCAGTGAGTACTACAGGGGAAACTATGGCTACACCTTC. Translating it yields CASSEYYRGNYGYTF.

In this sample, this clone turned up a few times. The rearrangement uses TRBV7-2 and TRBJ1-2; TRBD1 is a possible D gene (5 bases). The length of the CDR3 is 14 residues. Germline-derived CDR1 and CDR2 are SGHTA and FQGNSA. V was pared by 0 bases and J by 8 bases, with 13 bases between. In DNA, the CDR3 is TGTGCCAGCAGCTTAGCGGGGGGAGGGAGCGGCTACACCTTC. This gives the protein CASSLAGGGSGYTF.

CDR3 nucleotide sequence: TGCGCCAGCAGCACAGACAGAAATTACGAGCAGTACTTC. It encodes CASSTDRNYEQYF. This chain connects TRBV5-1 to TRBJ2-7; the D gene is possibly TRBD1 (5 bases). V lost 4 bases and J 4 bases, leaving 12 bases between the germline ends. CDR1 is SGHRS and CDR2 is YFSETQ in the germline V gene. The CDR3 length is 13 residues. Full variable domain (remainder filled in from reference TRBV5-1 and TRBJ2-7): KAGVTQTPRYLIKTRGQQVTLSCSPISGHRSVSWYQQTPGQGLQFLFEYFSETQRNKGNFPGRFSGRQFSNSRSEMNVSTLELGDSALYLCASSTDRNYEQYFGPGTRLTVT.

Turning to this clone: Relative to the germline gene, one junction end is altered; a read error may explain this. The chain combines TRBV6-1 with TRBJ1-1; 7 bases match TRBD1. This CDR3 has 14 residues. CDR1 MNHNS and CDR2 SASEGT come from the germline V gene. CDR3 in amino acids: CASREGTANTEAFF. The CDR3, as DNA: TGTGCCAGCAGAGAAGGGACAGCGAACACTGAAGCTTTCTTT.

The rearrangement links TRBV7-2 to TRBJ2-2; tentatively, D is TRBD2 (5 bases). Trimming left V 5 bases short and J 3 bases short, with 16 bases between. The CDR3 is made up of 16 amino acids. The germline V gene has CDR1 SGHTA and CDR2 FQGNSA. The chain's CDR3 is CASSLPARRYTGELFF. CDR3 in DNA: TGTGCCAGCAGCCTTCCCGCGCGGAGGTACACCGGGGAGCTGTTTTTT.

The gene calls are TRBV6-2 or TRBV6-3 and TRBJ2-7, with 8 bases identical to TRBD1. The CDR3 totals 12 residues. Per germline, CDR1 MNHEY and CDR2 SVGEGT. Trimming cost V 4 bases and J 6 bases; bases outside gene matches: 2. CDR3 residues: CASSSDRGEQYF. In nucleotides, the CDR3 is TGTGCCAGCAGTTCCGACAGGGGCGAGCAGTACTTC.

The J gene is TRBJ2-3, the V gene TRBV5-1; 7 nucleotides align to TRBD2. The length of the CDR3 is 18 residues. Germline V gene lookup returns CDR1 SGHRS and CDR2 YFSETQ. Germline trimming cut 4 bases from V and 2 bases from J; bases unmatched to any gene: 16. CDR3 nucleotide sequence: TGCGCCAGCAGCCCCGAGGGTCCCCTAGCGGCCTACACAGATACGCAGTATTTT. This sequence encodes CASSPEGPLAAYTDTQYF.

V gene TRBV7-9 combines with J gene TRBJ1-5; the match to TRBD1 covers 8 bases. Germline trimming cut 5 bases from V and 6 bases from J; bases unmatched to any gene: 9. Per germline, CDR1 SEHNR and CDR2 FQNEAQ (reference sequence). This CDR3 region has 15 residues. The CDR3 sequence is CASSHDNDRGQPQHF. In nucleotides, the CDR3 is TGTGCCAGCAGCCATGACAATGACAGGGGTCAGCCCCAGCATTTT.

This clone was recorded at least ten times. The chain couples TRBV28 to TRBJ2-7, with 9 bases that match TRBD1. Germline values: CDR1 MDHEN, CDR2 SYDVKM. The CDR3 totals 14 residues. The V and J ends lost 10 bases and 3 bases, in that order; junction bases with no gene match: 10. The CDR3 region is CAILLMGQGYEQYF. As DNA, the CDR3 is TGTGCCATTCTACTAATGGGACAGGGCTACGAGCAGTACTTC.

The CDR3 DNA is TGTGCCAGCAGCCAAGATCGGGGACTAGCGGGAGGCCACCTCTACGAGCAGTACTTC. This codes for CASSQDRGLAGGHLYEQYF. The chain couples TRBV4-2 to TRBJ2-7; 15 bases line up with TRBD2. CDR1 and CDR2 (germline): LGHNA, YNFKEQ. V gave up 0 bases and J gave up 3 bases; unmatched junction bases: 9. This CDR3 is built from 19 residues.